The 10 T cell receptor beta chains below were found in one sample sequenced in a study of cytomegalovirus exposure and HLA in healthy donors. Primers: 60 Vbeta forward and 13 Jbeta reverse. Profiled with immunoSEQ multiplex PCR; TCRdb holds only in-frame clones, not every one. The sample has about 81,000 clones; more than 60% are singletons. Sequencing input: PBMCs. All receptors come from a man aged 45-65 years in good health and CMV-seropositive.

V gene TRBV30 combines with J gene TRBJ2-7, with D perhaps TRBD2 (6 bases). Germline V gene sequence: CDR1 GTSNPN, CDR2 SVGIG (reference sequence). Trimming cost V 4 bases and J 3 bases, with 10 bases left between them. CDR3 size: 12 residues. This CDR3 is CAWTSDRYEQYF. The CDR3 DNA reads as TGTGCCTGGACTAGCGACCGCTACGAGCAGTACTTC.

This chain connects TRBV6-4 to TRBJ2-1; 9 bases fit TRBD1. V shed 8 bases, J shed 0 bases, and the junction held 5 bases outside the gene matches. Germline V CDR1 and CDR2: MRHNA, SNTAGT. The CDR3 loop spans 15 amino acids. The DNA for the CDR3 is TGTGCCAGCGCTCCGGGACAGGGCTCCTACAATGAGCAGTTCTTC. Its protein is CASAPGQGSYNEQFF.

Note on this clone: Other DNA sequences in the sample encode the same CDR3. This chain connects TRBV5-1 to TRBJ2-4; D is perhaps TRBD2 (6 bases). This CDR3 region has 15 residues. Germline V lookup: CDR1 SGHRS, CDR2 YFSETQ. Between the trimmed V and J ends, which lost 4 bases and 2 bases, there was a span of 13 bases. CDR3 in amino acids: CASSLAGGTKNIQYF. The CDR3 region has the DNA TGCGCCAGCAGCCTGGCCGGAGGGACCAAAAACATTCAGTACTTC.

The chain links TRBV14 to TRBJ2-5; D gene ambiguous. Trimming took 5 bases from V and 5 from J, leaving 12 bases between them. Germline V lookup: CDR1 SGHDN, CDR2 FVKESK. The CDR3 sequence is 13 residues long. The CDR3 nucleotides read TGTGCCAGCAGCGCAAGTACGAGGGAGACCCAGTACTTC. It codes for CASSASTRETQYF.

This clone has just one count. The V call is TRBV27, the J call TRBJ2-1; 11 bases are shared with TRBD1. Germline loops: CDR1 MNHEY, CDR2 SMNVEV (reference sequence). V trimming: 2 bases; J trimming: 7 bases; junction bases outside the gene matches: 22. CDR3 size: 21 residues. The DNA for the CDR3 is TGTGCCAGCAGTTTAATGGGTTCGGCCGGTGGGGACAGGGGGGTTTTGAATGAGCAGTTCTTC. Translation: CASSLMGSAGGDRGVLNEQFF.

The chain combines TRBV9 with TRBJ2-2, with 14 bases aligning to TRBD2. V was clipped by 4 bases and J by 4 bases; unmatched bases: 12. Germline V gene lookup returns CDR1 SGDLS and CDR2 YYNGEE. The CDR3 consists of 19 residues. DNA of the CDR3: TGTGCCAGCAGCCCATCCTACCGGGGACTAGCGGGAGTCACCGGGGAGCTGTTTTTT. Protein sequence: CASSPSYRGLAGVTGELFF.

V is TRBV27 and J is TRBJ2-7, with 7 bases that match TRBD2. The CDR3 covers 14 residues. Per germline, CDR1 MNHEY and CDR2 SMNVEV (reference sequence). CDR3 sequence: CASKGGGGLYDRYF. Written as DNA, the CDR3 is TGTGCATCCAAAGGAGGCGGGGGACTTTACGATAGGTACTTC.

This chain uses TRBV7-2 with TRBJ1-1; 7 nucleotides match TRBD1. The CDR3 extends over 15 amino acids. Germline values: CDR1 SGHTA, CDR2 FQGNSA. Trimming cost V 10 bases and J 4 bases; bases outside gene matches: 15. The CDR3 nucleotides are TGTGCCATACACGAACCCGACAGGGCCCGCACTGAAGCTTTCTTT. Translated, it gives CAIHEPDRARTEAFF. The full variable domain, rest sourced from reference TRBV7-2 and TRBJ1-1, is GAGVSQSPSNKVTEKGKDVELRCDPISGHTALYWYRQSLGQGLEFLIYFQGNSAPDKSGLPSDRFSAERTGGSVSTLTIQRTQQEDSAVYLCAIHEPDRARTEAFFGQGTRLTVV.

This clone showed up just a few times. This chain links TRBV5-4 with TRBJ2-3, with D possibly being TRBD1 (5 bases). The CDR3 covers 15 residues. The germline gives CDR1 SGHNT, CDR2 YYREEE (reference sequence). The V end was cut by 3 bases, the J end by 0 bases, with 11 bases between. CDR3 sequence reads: CASSYRQTSTDTQYF. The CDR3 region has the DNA TGTGCCAGCAGCTACAGGCAAACTAGCACAGATACGCAGTATTTT.

The CDR3 region is CASSGGWTGGKETQYF. The CDR3 nucleotides are TGTGCCAGCAGCGGGGGGTGGACAGGCGGGAAAGAGACCCAGTACTTC. The genes are TRBV7-9 and TRBJ2-5; D perhaps matches TRBD1 (7 bases). The CDR3 totals 16 residues. From germline, CDR1 is SEHNR and CDR2 FQNEAQ (reference sequence). V lost 5 bases to trimming and J lost 3 bases, with 19 bases between them. The full variable domain, with the rest looked up from reference TRBV7-9 and TRBJ2-5, is DTGVSQNPRHKITKRGQNVTFRCDPISEHNRLYWYRQTLGQGPEFLTYFQNEAQLEKSRLLSDRFSAERPKGSFSTLEIQRTEQGDSAMYLCASSGGWTGGKETQYFGPGTRLLVL.